One and the same sample provided the 32 T cell receptor beta chains below, sequenced in a study of cytomegalovirus exposure and HLA in healthy donors. PCR employed 60 Vbeta and 13 Jbeta primers. Generated by immunoSEQ multiplex PCR, the TCRdb table keeps only in-frame clones and is missing some. The table shows roughly 150,000 clones, with approximately 80% occurring only once. The specimen sequenced was PBMCs. These receptors were collected from a male donor in good health and CMV-seronegative.

J is TRBJ2-1 and V is TRBV9, with TRBD2 matching 7 bases. With 0 bases clipped from V and 2 bases from J, the junction kept 11 bases outside the gene matches. This CDR3 has 18 residues. Germline V gene data show CDR1 as SGDLS and CDR2 as YYNGEE. The CDR3 is CASSVEVGGAGTYNEQFF. For the CDR3, the DNA is TGTGCCAGCAGCGTAGAAGTGGGAGGGGCTGGAACCTACAATGAGCAGTTCTTC.

This chain uses TRBV7-8 with TRBJ2-2, with a tentative D call TRBD1 (6 bases). The CDR3 length is 13 residues. The V end was cut by 5 bases, the J end by 8 bases, with 12 bases between. CDR1 and CDR2 from the germline V gene are SGHVS and FQNEAQ. CDR3 in DNA: TGTGCCAGCAGCCTTACAGGGCAAGGGGAGCTGTTTTTT. Translated, it gives CASSLTGQGELFF.

J is TRBJ2-1 and V is TRBV7-3; 15 bases are a match to TRBD2. CDR1 SGHTA and CDR2 FQGTGA come from the germline V gene. This CDR3 region has 17 residues. Unmatched junction bases numbered 6, after V lost 5 bases and J lost 4 bases. DNA of the CDR3: TGTGCCAGCAGCCCCCCAGGACTAGCGGGAGGGTACAATGAGCAGTTCTTC. The encoded protein is CASSPPGLAGGYNEQFF.

The CDR3 bases are TGCGCCAGCAGCTTGGCCCTGCGGGGGGCAGGGGCAGATACGCAGTATTTT. Translation gives CASSLALRGAGADTQYF. The V gene is TRBV5-1, the J gene TRBJ2-3; 8 nucleotides align to TRBD2. J gave up 4 bases and V 0 bases, and 10 bases lay outside the gene matches. The germline V gene has CDR1 SGHRS and CDR2 YFSETQ. The CDR3 is 17 amino acids.

This clone was observed a handful of times. The chain carries TRBV10-3 and TRBJ2-6; weak D call: TRBD2 (7 bases). CDR3 length equals 15 residues. Germline V lookup: CDR1 ENHRY, CDR2 SYGVKD. Between the trimmed V and J ends, which lost 8 bases and 4 bases, there was a span of 15 bases. The CDR3 bases are TGTGCCATCGGCAATGCGGGGGCCGGGGCCAACGTCCTGACTTTC. Its protein is CAIGNAGAGANVLTF.

In this sample, this clone turned up once. The V gene is TRBV5-4, the J gene TRBJ1-5; no clear D. V lost 0 bases to trimming and J lost 8 bases, with 9 bases between them. CDR1 is SGHNT, CDR2 YYREEE, per germline (reference sequence). This CDR3 is built from 13 residues. This CDR3 reads CASSLDGDEPQHF. Here the CDR3 DNA reads TGTGCCAGCAGCTTGGACGGAGACGAGCCCCAGCATTTT.

In this sample, this clone turned up a few times. The chain carries TRBV5-4 and TRBJ2-1, with 8 bases that match TRBD1. CDR1 SGHNT and CDR2 YYREEE come from the germline V gene (reference sequence). V lost 4 bases and J lost 6; bases outside the gene matches: 9. CDR3 length: 15 amino acids. Written as DNA, the CDR3 is TGTGCCAGCAGCCCCTGGGAACAGGGGGGCAATGAGCAGTTCTTC. It encodes CASSPWEQGGNEQFF.

The V call is TRBV4-3, the J call TRBJ1-2; 7 nucleotides match TRBD1. The CDR3 totals 13 residues. The V gene end was trimmed by 5 bases and the J gene end by 5 bases; junction bases not matched to a gene: 5. CDR1 and CDR2 (germline): LGHNA, YSLEER. As DNA, the CDR3 is TGCGCCAGCAGCGAGGTACAGGGGTATGGCTACACCTTC. Protein: CASSEVQGYGYTF.

The genes are TRBV6-6 and TRBJ1-2; 7 nucleotides line up with TRBD1. With 2 bases clipped from V and 8 bases from J, the junction kept 5 bases outside the gene matches. Germline V gene sequence: CDR1 MNHNY, CDR2 SVGAGI (reference sequence). This CDR3 region has 13 residues. CDR3 DNA: TGTGCCAGCAGTTACCGGACAGGAGACGGCTACACCTTC. Amino acid sequence: CASSYRTGDGYTF.

J is TRBJ2-6 and V is TRBV7-9; D might be TRBD2 (7 bases). From germline, CDR1 is SEHNR and CDR2 FQNEAQ (reference sequence). CDR3 size: 16 residues. Trimming took off 4 bases at V and 2 bases at J, with 12 bases between the two ends. The CDR3: CASSSGGGAGANVLTF. As DNA, the CDR3 is TGTGCCAGCAGCTCTGGGGGGGGCGCTGGGGCCAACGTCCTGACTTTC.

This chain uses TRBV25-1 with TRBJ2-1; 10 nucleotides agree with TRBD1. The CDR3 loop spans 14 amino acids. Germline lookup yields CDR1 MGHDK and CDR2 SYGVNS. Trimming removed 6 bases from V and 9 bases from J; junction bases left unmatched: 8. CDR3 region: CASSGTGANSEQFF. The CDR3 coding sequence is TGTGCCAGCAGCGGGACAGGGGCCAACAGTGAGCAGTTCTTC.

The rearrangement joins TRBV6-5 to TRBJ1-5, with 7 bases fitting TRBD1. The CDR3 spans 15 residues. Germline CDR1 MNHEY, CDR2 SVGAGI. Trimming took 5 bases from V and 3 from J; bases not matched to a gene: 7. The CDR3 sequence is CASSLNTGDNQPQHF. The CDR3 DNA follows: TGTGCCAGCAGTCTGAACACAGGGGACAATCAGCCCCAGCATTTT.

This chain links TRBV18 with TRBJ1-2; 11 positions match TRBD1. The junction had 5 bases not matched to a gene; V was cut back by 2 bases and J by 6 bases. CDR3 length equals 15 residues. Germline V CDR1 and CDR2: KGHSH, LQKENI. The CDR3 bases are TGTGCCAGCTCACCAGGGACAGGGGGTAAGGATGGCTACACCTTC. Protein: CASSPGTGGKDGYTF.

The chain recombines TRBV7-9 with TRBJ2-7; possible D gene TRBD2, 5 bases. The germline CDR1 and CDR2 sequences are SEHNR and FQNEAQ (reference sequence). There are 14 residues in the CDR3. V lost 4 bases and J lost 0, with 10 bases in between. The CDR3 reads CASSWSGSSYEQYF. CDR3 DNA: TGTGCCAGCAGCTGGTCGGGGAGCTCCTACGAGCAGTACTTC. Supplemented by reference TRBV7-9 and TRBJ2-7, the full variable domain reads DTGVSQNPRHKITKRGQNVTFRCDPISEHNRLYWYRQTLGQGPEFLTYFQNEAQLEKSRLLSDRFSAERPKGSFSTLEIQRTEQGDSAMYLCASSWSGSSYEQYFGPGTRLTVT.

The chain joins TRBV9 to TRBJ2-1; maybe TRBD2 (5 bases). Trimming cost V 1 base and J 0 bases, with 14 bases left between them. Looked up from germline, CDR1 is SGDLS and CDR2 is YYNGEE. This CDR3 has 17 amino acids. DNA of the CDR3: TGTGCCAGCAGCGTATCTGCGGGCTCCATCTCCTACAATGAGCAGTTCTTC. It is translated as CASSVSAGSISYNEQFF.

This chain connects TRBV7-8 to TRBJ1-1, with D possibly matching TRBD1 (6 bases). The germline V gene has CDR1 SGHVS and CDR2 FQNEAQ. This CDR3 spans 16 amino acids. The V end lost 0 bases, the J end lost 1 base, and 12 bases lay between the germline ends. The CDR3 sequence: CASSLALDRKNTEAFF. CDR3 bases: TGTGCCAGCAGCTTAGCCTTGGACAGAAAGAACACTGAAGCTTTCTTT. Together with reference TRBV7-8 and TRBJ1-1, the CDR3 gives the full variable domain: GAGVSQSPRYKVAKRGQDVALRCDPISGHVSLFWYQQALGQGPEFLTYFQNEAQLDKSGLPSDRFFAERPEGSVSTLKIQRTQQEDSAVYLCASSLALDRKNTEAFFGQGTRLTVV.

V is TRBV15 and J is TRBJ1-4; 7 bases align to TRBD1. The germline gives CDR1 LNHNV, CDR2 YYDKDF (reference sequence). With 0 bases clipped from V and 4 bases from J, the junction kept 11 bases outside the gene matches. The CDR3 has 18 amino acids. The CDR3 spells CATSRESNRGRSNEKLFF. The CDR3 DNA follows: TGTGCCACCAGCAGAGAATCAAACAGGGGCCGGAGTAATGAAAAACTGTTTTTT. The full variable domain, with the rest looked up from reference TRBV15 and TRBJ1-4, is DAMVIQNPRYQVTQFGKPVTLSCSQTLNHNVMYWYQQKSSQAPKLLFHYYDKDFNNEADTPDNFQSRRPNTSFCFLDIRSPGLGDTAMYLCATSRESNRGRSNEKLFFGSGTQLSVL.

CDR3 protein: CASSYSPTVRYGYTF. The CDR3 nucleotides read TGTGCCAGCAGTTACTCCCCGACAGTCCGCTATGGCTACACCTTC. V is TRBV6-6 and J is TRBJ1-2; D might be TRBD1 (5 bases). The CDR3 totals 15 residues. Germline V lookup: CDR1 MNHNY, CDR2 SVGAGI (reference sequence). The V end lost 0 bases, the J end lost 4 bases, and 12 bases lay between the germline ends.

The J gene is TRBJ2-7, the V gene TRBV6-5; a possible D gene is TRBD1 (5 bases). Trimming took off 6 bases at V and 3 bases at J, with 15 bases between the two ends. The V gene's germline CDR1 is MNHEY and CDR2 SVGAGI. The CDR3 extends over 14 amino acids. CDR3 residues: CASSNDRAIYEQYF. The CDR3 region has the DNA TGTGCCAGCAGCAATGACAGAGCAATCTACGAGCAGTACTTC.

The chain recombines TRBV6-5 with TRBJ2-7; the match to TRBD2 covers 13 bases. The V gene end was trimmed by 6 bases and the J gene end by 6 bases; junction bases not matched to a gene: 5. The CDR3 runs to 14 residues. Germline V lookup: CDR1 MNHEY, CDR2 SVGAGI. CDR3: CASRPLAGGSEQYF. DNA of the CDR3: TGTGCCAGCAGACCACTAGCGGGGGGGAGCGAGCAGTACTTC.

J is TRBJ2-3 and V is TRBV7-3; 9 nucleotides agree with TRBD1. Germline trimming cut 5 bases from V and 1 base from J; bases unmatched to any gene: 4. Germline V lookup: CDR1 SGHTA, CDR2 FQGTGA. This CDR3 contains 15 residues. The CDR3, as DNA: TGTGCCAGCAGCCCCCGGACAGGGGGCACAGATACGCAGTATTTT. It specifies CASSPRTGGTDTQYF.

The chain recombines TRBV12-5 with TRBJ2-3; 7 bases match TRBD1. Germline V gives CDR1 LGHNT, CDR2 FRNRAP. The CDR3 contains 14 residues. V lost 5 bases, J lost 2 bases, and 4 bases stayed unmatched. The CDR3 reads CASGRGQVTDTQYF. The DNA of the CDR3 is TGTGCTAGTGGTCGAGGACAGGTCACAGATACGCAGTATTTT. Using reference TRBV12-5 and TRBJ2-3 for the parts outside the CDR3, the full variable domain is DARVTQTPRHKVTEMGQEVTMRCQPILGHNTVFWYRQTMMQGLELLAYFRNRAPLDDSGMPKDRFSAEMPDATLATLKIQPSEPRDSAVYFCASGRGQVTDTQYFGPGTRLTVL.

The chain is built from TRBV27 and TRBJ2-7, with 9 bases lining up with TRBD1. The CDR3 totals 15 residues. CDR1 and CDR2 (germline): MNHEY, SMNVEV (reference sequence). Trimming took 6 bases from V and 2 from J; bases not matched to a gene: 8. The CDR3 bases are TGTGCCAGCAGAGTAGGACAGGGGAGGACCTACGAGCAGTACTTC. Its protein is CASRVGQGRTYEQYF.

The chain combines TRBV6-5 with TRBJ2-3; 8 bases match TRBD2. Germline V gene sequence: CDR1 MNHEY, CDR2 SVGAGI. The CDR3 has 16 residues. V was pared by 0 bases and J by 1 base, with 3 bases of the junction left unmatched. Here the CDR3 reads CASSYSRGVGTDTQYF. CDR3 nucleotide sequence: TGTGCCAGCAGTTACTCGCGGGGGGTTGGCACAGATACGCAGTATTTT.

This sequence joins TRBV7-2 and TRBJ2-7; D unresolved. Deletions cut 1 base from V and 2 bases from J, with 12 bases between. The CDR3 totals 15 residues. Germline V CDR1 and CDR2: SGHTA, FQGNSA. CDR3: CASSLDHGGAYEQYF. CDR3 DNA sequence: TGTGCCAGCAGCTTAGACCATGGCGGAGCCTACGAGCAGTACTTC. The whole variable domain, filled in from reference TRBV7-2 and TRBJ2-7, reads GAGVSQSPSNKVTEKGKDVELRCDPISGHTALYWYRQSLGQGLEFLIYFQGNSAPDKSGLPSDRFSAERTGGSVSTLTIQRTQQEDSAVYLCASSLDHGGAYEQYFGPGTRLTVT.

In DNA form, the CDR3 reads TGTGCCAGCAGCTTGGTTGTCGGGGATGAAAAACTGTTTTTT. This translates into CASSLVVGDEKLFF. The V gene is TRBV5-5, the J gene TRBJ1-4; D is unclear. The germline V and J ends were trimmed by 0 bases and 6 bases, with 9 bases remaining between them. The CDR3 runs 14 residues. The germline CDR1 and CDR2 sequences are SGHKS and YYEKEE (reference sequence).

The chain combines TRBV7-3 with TRBJ2-7; the match to TRBD1 covers 9 bases. J gave up 4 bases and V 8 bases, and 9 bases lay outside the gene matches. This CDR3 is 14 amino acids long. Germline CDR1 and CDR2: SGHTA and FQGTGA. CDR3 nucleotide sequence: TGTGCCAGCCGAGGAACAGGGGGCAGTTACGAGCAGTACTTC. This sequence encodes CASRGTGGSYEQYF. Supplemented by reference TRBV7-3 and TRBJ2-7, the full variable domain reads GAGVSQTPSNKVTEKGKYVELRCDPISGHTALYWYRQSLGQGPEFLIYFQGTGAADDSGLPNDRFFAVRPEGSVSTLKIQRTERGDSAVYLCASRGTGGSYEQYFGPGTRLTVT.

This clone has just a few counts. The rearrangement uses TRBV6-9 and TRBJ2-7; 10 bases agree with TRBD2. V lost 7 bases to trimming and J lost 2 bases; unmatched junction nucleotides: 14. Per the germline V gene, CDR1 is MNHGY and CDR2 is SVAAGI. This CDR3 has 17 residues. The CDR3 reads CASTPTLTSGTTYEQYF. The CDR3 region has the DNA TGTGCCAGCACCCCTACCCTTACTAGCGGGACCACCTACGAGCAGTACTTC.

Only one count was recorded for this clone. The V and J genes are TRBV28 and TRBJ1-5; D ambiguous. The CDR3 runs 13 residues. Germline V gene data show CDR1 as MDHEN and CDR2 as SYDVKM. Trimming shortened V by 6 bases and J by 16 bases, and 22 bases separated the two germline ends. The CDR3 sequence is CASSRPTGSASHF. In DNA form, the CDR3 reads TGTGCCAGCAGCCGGCCGACCGGGTCCGCCTCCCATTTT.

The chain joins TRBV6-5 to TRBJ2-7; TRBD2 matches 7 bases. Germline CDR1 is MNHEY and CDR2 is SVGAGI. The CDR3 runs 14 residues. V was clipped by 5 bases and J by 4 bases; unmatched bases: 8. CDR3 residues: CASSTGTNLYEQYF. The CDR3 DNA reads as TGTGCCAGCAGTACCGGGACTAACCTATACGAGCAGTACTTC.

This clone showed up just once. This chain joins TRBV6-1 and TRBJ1-2, with a weak D call TRBD1 (6 bases). The CDR3 consists of 15 residues. Germline-derived CDR1 and CDR2 are MNHNS and SASEGT. Trimming shortened V by 0 bases and J by 7 bases, and 15 bases separated the two germline ends. The CDR3 loop is CASSEAPGAKVGYTF. CDR3 nucleotides: TGTGCCAGCAGTGAAGCGCCAGGGGCTAAAGTTGGCTACACCTTC.

This chain connects TRBV28 to TRBJ1-4, with 7 bases aligning to TRBD1. Germline values: CDR1 MDHEN, CDR2 SYDVKM. Germline trimming cut 1 base from V and 1 base from J; bases unmatched to any gene: 3. The CDR3 consists of 16 residues. The chain's CDR3 is CASSLSAGGTNEKLFF. CDR3 DNA sequence: TGTGCCAGCAGTTTATCCGCAGGGGGAACTAATGAAAAACTGTTTTTT.